The present T cell receptor beta chain was sequenced within a study of blood T cell repertoires in COVID-19. The CDR3 is 14 amino acids. The germline V gene encodes CDR1 SGDLS and CDR2 YYNGEE. Trimming took 4 bases from V and 0 from J, leaving 10 bases between them. The protocol was immunoSEQ multiplex PCR, while the TCRdb copy is restricted to in-frame clones and leaves out a portion. Of 110,000 to 150,000 clones listed, approximately 90% are singletons. The rearrangement links TRBV9 to TRBJ1-1; a weak D match, TRBD1 (6 bases). The sequenced sample was peripheral blood. This sequence originates from a woman aged 55-69 years with active COVID-19. The CDR3 loop is CASSFGQLNTEAFF. Written as DNA, the CDR3 is TGTGCCAGCAGCTTCGGACAGTTGAACACTGAAGCTTTCTTT.